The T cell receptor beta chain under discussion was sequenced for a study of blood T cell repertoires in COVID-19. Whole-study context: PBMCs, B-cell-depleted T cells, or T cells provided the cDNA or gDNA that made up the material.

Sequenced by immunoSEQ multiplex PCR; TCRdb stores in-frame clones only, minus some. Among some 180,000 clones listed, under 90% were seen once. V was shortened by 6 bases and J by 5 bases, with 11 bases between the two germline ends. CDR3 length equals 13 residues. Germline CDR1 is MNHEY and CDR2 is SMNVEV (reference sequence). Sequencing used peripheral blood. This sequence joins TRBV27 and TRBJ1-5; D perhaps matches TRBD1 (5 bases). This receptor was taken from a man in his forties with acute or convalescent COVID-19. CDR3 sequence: CASSLGAYQPQHF. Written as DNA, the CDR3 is TGTGCCAGCAGCCTAGGGGCATATCAGCCCCAGCATTTT.